The 10 T cell receptor beta chains presented below share a single source sample, sequenced in a study of CD8 T cells in ankylosing spondylitis. Study-wide points: It appeared that ankylosing spondylitis blood was characterized by a TCR beta motif of under ten highly homologous variants.

A single record per CDR3 protein comes from TCRdb applying MiXCR to the 5' RACE reads. The table includes 500,000 to 550,000 distinct CDR3 sequences, approximately 11% detected once. These TCRs are of unknown antigen specificity. Source material: blood, either unsorted or a sorted T cell fraction (not recorded which). These receptors were obtained from a male donor with ankylosing spondylitis.

The chain joins TRBV12-3 or TRBV12-4 to TRBJ2-4, with D perhaps matching TRBD1 or TRBD2 (5 bases each). This CDR3 comprises 17 residues. Trimming took off 1 base at V and 2 bases at J, with 15 bases between the two ends. CDR3 loop: CASSLGIVGGSKNIQYF. CDR3 nucleotides: TGTGCCAGCAGTTTAGGAATCGTTGGGGGTTCCAAAAACATTCAGTACTTC.

This clonotype was counted between two and nine times. This chain connects TRBV5-5 to TRBJ1-5; D gene uncertain. The germline gives CDR1 SGHKS, CDR2 YYEKEE (reference sequence). V was pared by 0 bases and J by 9 bases, with 10 bases between. The CDR3 sequence is 13 residues long. CDR3 DNA sequence: TGTGCCAGCAGCTTGGCGGTGTCATCGCCCCAGCATTTT. Its protein product is CASSLAVSSPQHF.

The chain recombines TRBV20-1 with TRBJ1-5; D ambiguous. The CDR3 consists of 14 residues. Trimming pared 0 bases from V and 0 bases from J, leaving 6 bases between. CDR1 and CDR2 from the germline V gene are DFQATT and SNEGSKA (reference sequence). CDR3 amino acids: CSARDGYSNQPQHF. In nucleotides, the CDR3 is TGCAGTGCTAGAGACGGATATAGCAATCAGCCCCAGCATTTT.

The rearrangement uses TRBV11-2 and TRBJ2-7; 9 bases agree with TRBD2. Unmatched junction bases numbered 2, after V lost 1 base and J lost 4 bases. The CDR3 is made up of 14 amino acids. Germline V CDR1 and CDR2: SGHAT, FQNNGV. The CDR3, as DNA: TGTGCCAGCAGCTTAGCCAGCGGGAGGTACGAGCAGTACTTC. Protein: CASSLASGRYEQYF.

The chain is built from TRBV6-1 and TRBJ2-5; no firm D call. The CDR3 runs 14 residues. V was cut by 6 bases and J by 5 bases, with 16 bases left in between. CDR1 MNHNS and CDR2 SASEGT come from the germline V gene. CDR3 in amino acids: CASSDSEIWETQYF. The CDR3 DNA follows: TGTGCCAGCAGCGATTCGGAAATTTGGGAGACCCAGTACTTC.

The sample holds a few counts of this clonotype. The rearrangement links TRBV5-6 to TRBJ2-7; 9 bases are a match to TRBD1. This CDR3 is 14 amino acids long. J gave up 2 bases and V 5 bases, and 5 bases lay outside the gene matches. The V gene's germline CDR1 is SGHDT and CDR2 YYEEEE. The CDR3 nucleotides read TGTGCCAGCAGGGCCGGGACAGGGACCTACGAGCAGTACGTC. This sequence encodes CASRAGTGTYEQYV.

To note about this clonotype: The final CDR3 position lacks the conserved phenylalanine or tryptophan, pointing to a likely read error. The chain combines TRBV2 with TRBJ2-7; D is possibly TRBD1 (6 bases). In germline, CDR1 is SNHLY, CDR2 FYNNEI. V shed 7 bases and J shed 4 bases, with 8 bases lying between them. This CDR3 spans 11 amino acids. The DNA of the CDR3 is TGTGCCAGCAAACAGGGTTACGAGCAGTACCTC. This gives the protein CASKQGYEQYL.

A few counts support this clonotype. The rearrangement uses TRBV15 and TRBJ2-3; TRBD2 aligns across 10 bases. Germline CDR1 reads LNHNV; CDR2 reads YYDKDF (reference sequence). V lost 5 bases, J lost 4 bases, and 3 bases stayed unmatched. The CDR3 contains 14 residues. The CDR3 loop reads CATSGGLAADTQYF. CDR3 nucleotides: TGTGCCACCAGCGGAGGACTAGCGGCAGATACGCAGTATTTT.

The genes are TRBV6-1 and TRBJ1-1; D is ambiguous. This CDR3 comprises 14 residues. The V end was cut by 3 bases, the J end by 5 bases, with 13 bases between. The germline V gene has CDR1 MNHNS and CDR2 SASEGT. CDR3 bases: TGTGCCAGCAGTGAGATCGGTGCAGGTACTGAAGCTTTCTTT. This codes for CASSEIGAGTEAFF.

The V call is TRBV20-1, the J call TRBJ2-1; 7 bases align to TRBD2. The CDR3 covers 14 residues. The germline V gene encodes CDR1 DFQATT and CDR2 SNEGSKA (reference sequence). Trimming removed 5 bases from V and 4 bases from J; junction bases left unmatched: 8. The CDR3 DNA sequence: TGCAGTGCTGGGGTGGCGGGACTATACAATGAGCAGTTCTTC. Encoded protein: CSAGVAGLYNEQFF.